Sequencing of this T cell receptor beta chain was carried out in a study of blood T cell repertoires in COVID-19 (dated by TCRdb to about 2020). Describing the broader study: The collaborator samples originated in the United States, Italy and Spain and spanned the acute and convalescent phases of COVID-19. The prospective study material was composed of cDNA or gDNA derived from T cells, B-cell-depleted T cells, or PBMCs. The dataset comprised deeply sampled blood TCRbeta repertoires from subjects exposed to, actively infected with, or recovered from COVID-19. A freely available public database, intended as a resource for researchers studying the immune response to SARS-CoV-2, is where the repertoires were released. Samples came from the ongoing ImmuneRACE study (first 160 participants) plus 1,254 subjects from 6 global collaborators. Nearly every sample came with metadata listing a de-identified subject ID, COVID-19 status, age in years and sex. Where available, HLA class I and class II types were obtained from metadata supplied by the sample provider rather than from assay-based typing. Points the paper makes about the study in general: The amount of clinical and demographic metadata varied by source and participant and was provided uncurated.

Comments on this clone: It lacks a known antigen. No quality values exist for individual bases; no much larger clone is one base distant.

The immunoSEQ Assay, a bias-controlled multiplex PCR, was used to amplify TCRbeta CDR3 regions from genomic DNA. The source study handled its data this way. Within the assay, amplification of reference gene primers was used to estimate how many nucleated cells each sample contained. To quantify the absolute abundance of each unique TCRbeta CDR3 rearrangement, sequence reads were collapsed and filtered. For each sample, productive Simpson clonality was calculated as the square root of Simpson's diversity index across productive rearrangements. TCRdb mirrors the immuneACCESS table, restricted to in-frame sequences. Some clones are absent from its copies; in checked studies, under half trace to an unresolved V gene, and the reason for the others is unknown. Clone size and V and J calls were adopted from that table, with D and trimming inferred from the DNA. In all, the sample holds 200,000 to 250,000 clones, and 82% of those were seen once. Of the sample, roughly 12% is held by the ten largest clones.

Including cysteine and phenylalanine, the CDR3 has 20 amino acids. Only the CDR3 part of the read is kept: 60 bases, read in frame from the first base. V loses 0 bases at its end and J loses 4 bases; junction bases beyond the gene matches: 19. CDR1 and CDR2 are drawn from the germline V gene: SGDLS, YYNGEE. Whole blood was collected in K2EDTA tubes by collaborating institutions according to the institutions' own protocols. Collaborator samples were shipped for TCRbeta analysis as frozen whole blood, isolated PBMCs, or DNA extracted from either sample type. The sequence joins TRBV9 to TRBJ1-3; 7 bases in the junction line up with TRBD1. This receptor was taken from a woman between 40 and 50 years old with acute or convalescent COVID-19. Sequencing was carried out using peripheral blood. In nucleotide form, the sequence is TGTGCCAGCAGCGTAGAGGACCAAAGTAGGACAAGACAGGGAGGAAACACCATATATTTT. Its translation is CASSVEDQSRTRQGGNTIYF. The CDR3 plus the reference TRBV9 and TRBJ1-3 genes for the other parts give the full variable domain: DSGVTQTPKHLITATGQRVTLRCSPRSGDLSVYWYQQSLDQGLQFLIQYYNGEERAKGNILERFSAQQFPDLHSELNLSSLELGDSALYFCASSVEDQSRTRQGGNTIYFGEGSWLTVV.